This T cell receptor (beta chain) was sequenced in a study of T cell responses to AZD1222 COVID-19 vaccine. Details on this clone: What it binds is unknown.

CDR1 and CDR2 (germline): SEHNR, FQNEAQ (reference sequence). Trimming took 0 bases from V and 1 from J, leaving 7 bases between them. CDR3 length equals 15 residues. The data were produced by immunoSEQ multiplex PCR, yet TCRdb's version contains in-frame clones alone and is incomplete. The sample records some 150,000 clones, 80% to 95% being singletons. Study-wide results and caveats: AZD1222 recipients seropositive at baseline numbered only six or seven.

Second-dose timings of about 4 or about 12 weeks were pooled. Here the sequenced sample was peripheral blood, taken 28 days after the second AZD1222 dose. The clonotype comes from an adult who received the AZD1222 COVID-19 vaccine. The V and J genes are TRBV7-9 and TRBJ2-4; D ambiguous. For the CDR3, the DNA is TGTGCCAGCAGCTTAGCAGGGAAGGCCAAAAACATTCAGTACTTC. This gives the protein CASSLAGKAKNIQYF. Drawing the rest from reference TRBV7-9 and TRBJ2-4, the complete variable domain is DTGVSQNPRHKITKRGQNVTFRCDPISEHNRLYWYRQTLGQGPEFLTYFQNEAQLEKSRLLSDRFSAERPKGSFSTLEIQRTEQGDSAMYLCASSLAGKAKNIQYFGAGTRLSVL.